Listed below are T cell receptor beta chains from one sample, sequenced in a study of siplizumab effects on memory and regulatory T cells. Only in-frame clones appear in the TCRdb table, and some are missing; sequencing was by immunoSEQ multiplex PCR. The data contain more than 45,000 clones, under 98% of them singletons. The sequenced sample was naive CD4+ T cells sorted from blood. These receptors were obtained from a human donor in good health. The CDR3 runs from the conserved cysteine through the conserved F or W. A D gene is named only where the DNA matches it firmly. Rows may omit the clone size; those that give it use once, few, many or a size class.

>NA|TRBV18|NA|TRBJ2-7
TGTGCCAGCTCTCAAACTTCAGGGGTCCACGAGCAGTACTTC
CASSQTSGVHEQYF
>once|TRBV27|NA|TRBJ1-1
TGTGCCAGCACCCGGACAGCCTACACTGAAGCTTTCTTT
CASTRTAYTEAFF
>NA|TRBV5-4|TRBD2|TRBJ2-2
TGTGCCAGCAGCCGGACTAGCGGGACGGCCGGGGAGCTGTTTTTT
CASSRTSGTAGELFF
>NA|TRBV30|NA|TRBJ2-3
TGTGCCTGGAGTGTACTCGGGACCCGCACAGATACGCAGTATTTT
CAWSVLGTRTDTQYF
>NA|TRBV11-2|NA|TRBJ1-3
TGTGCCAGCAGCTTAATTGCGCAACCTGGAAACACCATATATTTT
CASSLIAQPGNTIYF
>NA|TRBV30|NA|TRBJ2-6
TGTGCCTGGAGGAGCTCTGGGGCCAACGTCCTGACTTTC
CAWRSSGANVLTF
>few|TRBV6-1|TRBD1|TRBJ1-5
TGTGCCAGCAGCCAGGGGGGTGGGGGGCAGCCCCAGCATTTT
CASSQGGGGQPQHF
>NA|TRBV30|NA|TRBJ2-7
TGTGCCTGGAGGAGAGTAGGGGGGAGTTACGAGCAGTACTTC
CAWRRVGGSYEQYF
>NA|TRBV7-2|TRBD2|TRBJ2-3
TGTGCCAGCCTAGCGGACCCTAGCACAGATACGCAGTATTTT
CASLADPSTDTQYF
>NA|TRBV19|NA|TRBJ1-4
TGTGCCAGTAGTATTAGGACGGAGAATGAAAAACTGTTTTTT
CASSIRTENEKLFF
>NA|TRBV13|TRBD2|TRBJ2-3
TGTGCCAGCAGCCGAAGCGGGGGTAGCACAGATACGCAGTATTTT
CASSRSGGSTDTQYF
>NA|TRBV29-1|NA|TRBJ1-2
TGCAGCGTAGTAACCAACTATGGCTACACCTTC
CSVVTNYGYTF
>NA|TRBV9|TRBD1|TRBJ1-4
TGTGCCAGCAGCGTAGAGGGACAGGTGAATGAAAAACTGTTTTTT
CASSVEGQVNEKLFF
>once|TRBV4-1|NA|TRBJ2-1
TGCGCCAGCAGCCAACCCCCCGGAACCCTCAATGAGCAGTTCTTC
CASSQPPGTLNEQFF
>NA|TRBV19|NA|TRBJ2-5
TGTGCCACCGGTGAGGAGACCCAGTACTTC
CATGEETQYF
>NA|TRBV4-3|TRBD1|TRBJ2-7
TGCGCCAGCAGCCCAGGGGGTGCTGGCTACGAGCAGTACTTC
CASSPGGAGYEQYF
>NA|TRBV30|NA|TRBJ1-6
TGTGCCTGGAGTGTGAGGCAGATAAATTCACCCCTCCACTTT
CAWSVRQINSPLHF
>NA|TRBV5-1|NA|TRBJ1-1
TGCGCCAGCAGCCGCGAACCAACTGAAGCTTTCTTT
CASSREPTEAFF
>NA|TRBV5-1|NA|TRBJ2-2
TGCGCCAGCAGCGTGGACTACACCGGGGAGCTGTTTTTT
CASSVDYTGELFF